The entry that follows covers one T cell receptor (beta chain) sequence. Its specificity is unknown. This record belongs to a study of monozygotic twins with inflammatory bowel disease. General observations from the study: The results supported no single strong signal or clonotype associated with IBD.

TCRdb reprocessed the 5' RACE reads and reports one entry per CDR3 protein, with no DNA. This sample's table has around 400,000 distinct CDR3 sequences. CDR3 size: 13 residues. Per germline, CDR1 SEHNR and CDR2 FQNEAQ (reference sequence). The source material was blood. The rearrangement links TRBV7-9 to TRBJ1-1. This TCR derives from a human donor with ulcerative colitis or Crohn's disease, or a healthy co-twin of an affected twin (not recorded which). CDR3 amino acids: CASSLGTELEAFF.